These T cell receptor beta chains were read from a single sample in a study of OX40 agonist ivuxolimab in advanced cancers. The repertoire was sequenced with immunoSEQ multiplex PCR; TCRdb's copy has only in-frame clones and lacks some. The sample yields approximately 94,000 clones, roughly 80% seen once. This sample comprised CD4+ or CD8+ T cells sorted from blood, obtained in a trial of the OX40 agonist ivuxolimab. The source of these receptors is an adult with an advanced solid tumor such as melanoma, head and neck, liver or kidney cancer. Each CDR3 is given with its conserved first and last residue. Each record gives: D gene, clone size, V gene, J gene, CDR3 protein. A D gene is named only where the DNA matches it firmly. Clone size is stated in some rows and not others, as once, few, many or a class when expanded.

d_call: TRBD1
clone_size: .
v_call: TRBV7-9
j_call: TRBJ2-7
cdr3_aa: CASSFQDRLYEQYF

d_call: .
clone_size: .
v_call: TRBV7-2
j_call: TRBJ1-5
cdr3_aa: CASSFSGPKQPQHF

d_call: .
clone_size: once
v_call: TRBV7-2
j_call: TRBJ1-4
cdr3_aa: CASSLYGTLNEKLFF

d_call: TRBD1
clone_size: once
v_call: TRBV10-3
j_call: TRBJ1-6
cdr3_aa: CAISPHLDRALAPLHF

d_call: .
clone_size: .
v_call: TRBV5-5
j_call: TRBJ1-4
cdr3_aa: CASSFAGNEKLFF

d_call: .
clone_size: .
v_call: TRBV2
j_call: TRBJ1-5
cdr3_aa: CASSPGTLSNQPQHF

d_call: TRBD1
clone_size: .
v_call: TRBV7-2
j_call: TRBJ2-7
cdr3_aa: CASSLGGQGAREQYF

d_call: .
clone_size: .
v_call: TRBV5-4
j_call: TRBJ2-7
cdr3_aa: CASSPQGGGYSEQYF

d_call: .
clone_size: .
v_call: TRBV19
j_call: TRBJ1-2
cdr3_aa: CASSITRGVGGYTF

d_call: .
clone_size: .
v_call: TRBV4-2
j_call: TRBJ2-2
cdr3_aa: CASSHLLDSNTGELFF

d_call: .
clone_size: once
v_call: TRBV6-1
j_call: TRBJ1-4
cdr3_aa: CASSSRATNEKLFF

d_call: TRBD1
clone_size: few
v_call: TRBV5-5
j_call: TRBJ2-5
cdr3_aa: CASSLGQGETGTQYF

d_call: .
clone_size: once
v_call: TRBV2
j_call: TRBJ2-1
cdr3_aa: CASNQEGGSYNEQFF

d_call: .
clone_size: .
v_call: TRBV6-5
j_call: TRBJ1-2
cdr3_aa: CASSTGVSYGYTF

d_call: TRBD1
clone_size: .
v_call: TRBV15
j_call: TRBJ1-2
cdr3_aa: CATSRVTGDYTF

d_call: .
clone_size: .
v_call: TRBV6-1
j_call: TRBJ1-5
cdr3_aa: CASSEFGRGGDQPQHF

d_call: .
clone_size: .
v_call: TRBV19
j_call: TRBJ1-2
cdr3_aa: CASSTQGLGYTF

d_call: .
clone_size: .
v_call: TRBV7-9
j_call: TRBJ1-2
cdr3_aa: CASSLWGESGYTF

d_call: .
clone_size: .
v_call: TRBV6-6
j_call: TRBJ1-5
cdr3_aa: CASSYDSNQPQHF

d_call: .
clone_size: .
v_call: TRBV30
j_call: TRBJ2-4
cdr3_aa: CAWSSIAKNIQYF

d_call: .
clone_size: .
v_call: TRBV18
j_call: TRBJ1-2
cdr3_aa: CASSLAAGGDGDGYTF

d_call: .
clone_size: .
v_call: TRBV13
j_call: TRBJ2-1
cdr3_aa: CASKGGLGGGSYNEQFF

d_call: .
clone_size: .
v_call: TRBV28
j_call: TRBJ1-4
cdr3_aa: CASSSATATNEKLFF

d_call: .
clone_size: .
v_call: TRBV16
j_call: TRBJ2-1
cdr3_aa: CASSQSVRGDEQFF

d_call: TRBD1
clone_size: .
v_call: TRBV12-5
j_call: TRBJ2-5
cdr3_aa: CASVMTGGKETQYF

d_call: .
clone_size: .
v_call: TRBV27
j_call: TRBJ1-4
cdr3_aa: CASSPLATNEKLFF

d_call: .
clone_size: .
v_call: TRBV10-1
j_call: TRBJ2-3
cdr3_aa: CASSGPGLADTQYF

d_call: .
clone_size: .
v_call: TRBV6-1
j_call: TRBJ1-2
cdr3_aa: CASSEAGTPNYGYTF

d_call: TRBD1
clone_size: .
v_call: TRBV11-2
j_call: TRBJ1-3
cdr3_aa: CASSIGTAVSGNTIYF

d_call: .
clone_size: .
v_call: TRBV2
j_call: TRBJ2-5
cdr3_aa: CASSPDYQETQYF

d_call: TRBD2
clone_size: .
v_call: TRBV5-4
j_call: TRBJ2-5
cdr3_aa: CASSWGSLAGGPRETQYF

d_call: TRBD1
clone_size: .
v_call: TRBV19
j_call: TRBJ2-1
cdr3_aa: CASSLEPRDRGDEQFF

d_call: TRBD1
clone_size: .
v_call: TRBV5-6
j_call: TRBJ2-7
cdr3_aa: CASSGTGQGEEQYF

d_call: .
clone_size: .
v_call: TRBV9
j_call: TRBJ1-3
cdr3_aa: CASSVGGTAGNTIYF

d_call: .
clone_size: .
v_call: TRBV29-1
j_call: TRBJ1-2
cdr3_aa: CSVGGGTASNYGYTF

d_call: .
clone_size: once
v_call: TRBV18
j_call: TRBJ1-1
cdr3_aa: CASSPSLSTEAFF

d_call: .
clone_size: .
v_call: TRBV6-1
j_call: TRBJ2-1
cdr3_aa: CASSSYRVEQFF

d_call: .
clone_size: once
v_call: TRBV28
j_call: TRBJ2-4
cdr3_aa: CASSPTSKNIQYF

d_call: .
clone_size: .
v_call: TRBV5-1
j_call: TRBJ1-6
cdr3_aa: CASSLEVADPNSPLHF

d_call: .
clone_size: .
v_call: TRBV7-8
j_call: TRBJ2-1
cdr3_aa: CASSPRAVEQFF

d_call: TRBD1
clone_size: once
v_call: TRBV5-5
j_call: TRBJ1-5
cdr3_aa: CASSSFWTGNQPQHF

d_call: TRBD1
clone_size: .
v_call: TRBV7-6
j_call: TRBJ1-6
cdr3_aa: CASGGQGDSPLHF

d_call: TRBD1
clone_size: .
v_call: TRBV7-8
j_call: TRBJ2-2
cdr3_aa: CASSNQGAGELFF

d_call: .
clone_size: .
v_call: TRBV4-1
j_call: TRBJ2-3
cdr3_aa: CASSQDAGVGTDTQYF

d_call: .
clone_size: .
v_call: TRBV6-5
j_call: TRBJ1-5
cdr3_aa: CASSYSSGGNQPQHF

d_call: TRBD1
clone_size: .
v_call: TRBV6-1
j_call: TRBJ2-7
cdr3_aa: CATLNRDRVSEQYF

d_call: .
clone_size: few
v_call: TRBV7-2
j_call: TRBJ2-4
cdr3_aa: CASSTRTAIAKNIQYF

d_call: .
clone_size: .
v_call: TRBV7-9
j_call: TRBJ2-5
cdr3_aa: CASSLGGQETQYF

d_call: .
clone_size: .
v_call: TRBV7-2
j_call: TRBJ2-5
cdr3_aa: CASSFQGGTQYF

d_call: .
clone_size: .
v_call: TRBV18
j_call: TRBJ2-3
cdr3_aa: CASSLEQGPDTQYF

d_call: TRBD1
clone_size: .
v_call: TRBV15
j_call: TRBJ1-2
cdr3_aa: CATSLGQVVYGYTF

d_call: TRBD2
clone_size: .
v_call: TRBV7-2
j_call: TRBJ2-3
cdr3_aa: CASSLVAAGGWRDTQYF

d_call: .
clone_size: .
v_call: TRBV19
j_call: TRBJ1-5
cdr3_aa: CASRGRGNSNQPQHF